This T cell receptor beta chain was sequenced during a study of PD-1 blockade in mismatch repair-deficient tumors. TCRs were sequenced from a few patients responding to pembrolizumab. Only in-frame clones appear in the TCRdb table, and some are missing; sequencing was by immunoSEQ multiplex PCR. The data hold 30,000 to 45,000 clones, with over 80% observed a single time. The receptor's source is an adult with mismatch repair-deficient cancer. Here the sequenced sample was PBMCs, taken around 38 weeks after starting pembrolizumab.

The CDR3 sequence is CASSFIMTGRTEAFF. For the CDR3, the DNA is TGTGCCAGCAGCTTCATTATGACGGGGAGGACTGAAGCTTTCTTT. V gene TRBV11-2 combines with J gene TRBJ1-1; the D is unclear. V was cut by 3 bases and J by 5 bases, with 16 bases left in between. Germline loops: CDR1 SGHAT, CDR2 FQNNGV. The CDR3 contains 15 residues.